These 11 T cell receptor beta chains came from one sample sequenced in a study of spatial heterogeneity in lung cancer. The study, taken as a whole, reports: It was found that expanded intratumoral alpha and beta TCR counts tracked tumor mutation counts.

Each CDR3 protein is one row after TCRdb ran MiXCR on the 5' RACE reads. The sample records 20,000 to 25,000 distinct CDR3 sequences, approximately 6.5% being singletons. Regarding time point: sample taken at primary tumor resection. These receptors' antigens are unknown. The input for sequencing was lung tumor tissue, taken at surgery. The receptors stem from a male donor with early-stage non-small cell lung cancer.

This clonotype has at least ten counts. The chain joins TRBV24-1 to TRBJ2-1; 11 bases map to TRBD2. Germline V CDR1 and CDR2: KGHDR, SFDVKD. The CDR3 contains 13 residues. The trim removed 5 bases at V and 10 bases at J, leaving 3 bases unmatched. In DNA, the CDR3 is TGTGCCACCAGTGGACTAGCGGGGCTGGAGCAGTTCTTC. This translates into CATSGLAGLEQFF.

By share of the sample, this clonotype is medium-sized. The chain employs TRBV12-3 or TRBV12-4 and TRBJ1-5; possible D gene TRBD1, 5 bases. This CDR3 contains 13 residues. Between the trimmed V and J ends, which lost 1 base and 9 bases, there was a span of 10 bases. This chain's CDR3 is CASSLVGLWPQHF. DNA for the CDR3: TGTGCCAGCAGTTTAGTGGGGCTTTGGCCCCAGCATTTT.

V gene TRBV4-2 combines with J gene TRBJ2-5, with D unresolved. The germline V gene has CDR1 LGHNA and CDR2 YNFKEQ. The length of the CDR3 is 14 residues. Trimming left V 1 base short and J 2 bases short, with 8 bases between. This CDR3 reads CASSQGREQETQYF. For the CDR3, the DNA is TGTGCCAGCAGCCAAGGGCGCGAGCAAGAGACCCAGTACTTC.

This clonotype was picked up many times. The J gene is TRBJ1-2, the V gene TRBV7-8, with TRBD1 matching 9 bases. The germline V gene encodes CDR1 SGHVS and CDR2 FQNEAQ. Losses at the gene ends were 5 bases for V and 5 bases for J; bases not matched to a gene: 3. CDR3 length: 13 residues. The chain's CDR3 is CASSRDRVYGYTF. The CDR3 DNA is TGTGCCAGCAGCCGGGACAGGGTTTATGGCTACACCTTC.

This clonotype was recorded at least ten times. The gene calls are TRBV29-1 and TRBJ2-3; 7 nucleotides match TRBD2. Germline CDR1 and CDR2: SQVTM and ANQGSEA. This CDR3 comprises 13 residues. J gave up 5 bases and V 4 bases, and 6 bases lay outside the gene matches. The chain's CDR3 is CSVALAVIDTQYF. For the CDR3, the DNA is TGCAGCGTTGCCCTAGCGGTTATAGATACGCAGTATTTT.

This clonotype was seen ten or more times. This chain uses TRBV5-4 with TRBJ2-5, with 9 positions matching TRBD1. This CDR3 has 13 amino acids. After removal of 10 bases from V and 1 base from J, the junction contained 5 bases not matched to a gene. Germline CDR1 is SGHNT and CDR2 is YYREEE (reference sequence). The CDR3 loop reads CADGTGPQETQYF. In nucleotides, the CDR3 is TGTGCCGACGGGACAGGGCCCCAAGAGACCCAGTACTTC.

This clonotype has at least ten counts. This chain connects TRBV20-1 to TRBJ2-7; TRBD2 matches at 8 bases. CDR1 is DFQATT and CDR2 is SNEGSKA in the germline V gene (reference sequence). J was trimmed by 1 base and V by 0 bases; bases with no gene match: 11. The CDR3 loop spans 17 amino acids. This CDR3 is CSARDPREGKGSYEQYF. In DNA form, the CDR3 reads TGCAGTGCTAGAGACCCTCGGGAGGGGAAGGGATCCTACGAGCAGTACTTC.

This clonotype was seen repeatedly, ten times or more. The J gene is TRBJ2-5, the V gene TRBV28; perhaps TRBD2 as D (6 bases). The CDR3 consists of 11 residues. Germline-derived CDR1 and CDR2 are MDHEN and SYDVKM. The germline V and J ends were trimmed by 8 bases and 5 bases, with 9 bases remaining between them. CDR3 bases: TGTGCCAGCGACGGAGGGGAGACCCAGTACTTC. It specifies CASDGGETQYF.

Judged by abundance, this clonotype is medium-sized. The V call is TRBV7-2, the J call TRBJ2-3; possibly TRBD1 or TRBD2 for D (5 bases each). Germline loops: CDR1 SGHTA, CDR2 FQGNSA. This CDR3 contains 17 residues. The V gene lost 2 bases and the J gene lost 2 bases, with 17 bases spanning the gap. CDR3 DNA: TGTGCCAGCAGCTTAATTGTCGCCGGGGCGCTCACAGATACGCAGTATTTT. It specifies CASSLIVAGALTDTQYF.

Many counts were recorded for this clonotype. V gene TRBV6-5 combines with J gene TRBJ2-2, with no clear D. V was cut by 3 bases and J by 4 bases, with 9 bases left in between. Germline assignment: CDR1 MNHEY and CDR2 SVGAGI. The CDR3 is 14 amino acids. In nucleotides, the CDR3 is TGTGCCAGCAGTTATGGTGAAACCACCGGGGAGCTGTTTTTT. Its protein product is CASSYGETTGELFF.

This clonotype was counted at least ten times. V is TRBV5-1 and J is TRBJ2-1; possible D gene TRBD1, 6 bases. Germline assignment: CDR1 SGHRS and CDR2 YFSETQ. Between the trimmed V and J ends, which lost 0 bases and 6 bases, there was a span of 19 bases. This CDR3 is 17 amino acids long. DNA of the CDR3: TGCGCCAGCAGCTTGGCCCCTGTTCAGACAGGTGGCAATGAGCAGTTCTTC. It specifies CASSLAPVQTGGNEQFF. The full variable domain, its missing parts supplied by reference TRBV5-1 and TRBJ2-1, is KAGVTQTPRYLIKTRGQQVTLSCSPISGHRSVSWYQQTPGQGLQFLFEYFSETQRNKGNFPGRFSGRQFSNSRSEMNVSTLELGDSALYLCASSLAPVQTGGNEQFFGPGTRLTVL.